Presented here are 21 T cell receptor beta chains from one specimen sequenced in a study of CD8 T cells in ankylosing spondylitis (dated by TCRdb to 2015 to 2018). What the authors observed across the whole study: Blood from ankylosing spondylitis patients appeared to be characterized by a TCR beta motif composed of under 10 highly homologous amino acid variants.

Libraries were prepared through 5' RACE. The sequencer listed for this sample is Illumina HiSeq 2500. TCRdb reworked the public reads: Q25 trimming with fastp, MiXCR clone assembly, productive beta chains retained. Each CDR3 protein gets just one entry, which takes the most common genes and DNA from the rows behind it. For this sample the table gives some 220,000 distinct CDR3 sequences, of which around 6.6% were detected only once. In total, the top ten clones hold 12% to 15% of the sample. Antigens for these TCRs are unknown. Sequenced input: blood, either unsorted or a sorted T cell fraction (not recorded which). The receptor set was obtained from a male donor with ankylosing spondylitis.

This clonotype was counted between two and nine times. The chain has TRBV7-9 and TRBJ2-5; 7 positions match TRBD1. J gave up 3 bases and V 7 bases, and 8 bases lay outside the gene matches. CDR1 and CDR2 from the germline V gene are SEHNR and FQNEAQ (reference sequence). The CDR3 has 14 amino acids. CDR3 in amino acids: CASNLGTAKETQYF. The CDR3 bases are TGTGCCAGCAACCTAGGGACAGCGAAAGAGACCCAGTACTTC.

The chain employs TRBV20-1 and TRBJ2-3, with D unclear. Per the germline V gene, CDR1 is DFQATT and CDR2 is SNEGSKA (reference sequence). This CDR3 has 17 amino acids. Trimming removed 1 base at V and 0 bases at J, with 17 bases between. The CDR3 protein is CSARGFRSRLSTDTQYF. CDR3 DNA sequence: TGCAGTGCTAGAGGGTTTCGGTCTCGCCTTAGCACAGATACGCAGTATTTT.

The rearrangement joins TRBV30 to TRBJ1-1; possible D gene TRBD1, 5 bases. The germline V gene encodes CDR1 GTSNPN and CDR2 SVGIG (reference sequence). This CDR3 spans 14 amino acids. V shed 0 bases and J shed 0 bases, with 8 bases lying between them. CDR3 DNA: TGTGCCTGGAGTGTAAGGGGTATGAACACTGAAGCTTTCTTT. This encodes CAWSVRGMNTEAFF.

This clonotype was counted many times. V gene TRBV4-3 combines with J gene TRBJ1-2; 10 positions agree with TRBD1. The CDR3 runs 14 residues. V gave up 4 bases and J gave up 6 bases; unmatched junction bases: 5. In germline, CDR1 is LGHNA, CDR2 YSLEER. In DNA form, the CDR3 reads TGCGCCAGCAGCCGAGACAGGGGGCGCGATGGCTACACCTTC. Its translation: CASSRDRGRDGYTF.

This clonotype showed up just a few times. This chain links TRBV5-6 with TRBJ2-1; 14 bases match TRBD2. The germline V gene has CDR1 SGHDT and CDR2 YYEEEE. The CDR3 has 15 residues. Losses at the gene ends were 0 bases for V and 9 bases for J; bases not matched to a gene: 2. Written as DNA, the CDR3 is TGTGCCAGCAGCTTGGGTGGACTAGCGGGAGGTGAGCAGTTCTTC. It yields the protein CASSLGGLAGGEQFF.

This clonotype was detected only a few times. This chain uses TRBV6-4 with TRBJ2-1; the match to TRBD2 covers 9 bases. This CDR3 has 18 residues. The trim removed 0 bases at V and 6 bases at J, leaving 12 bases unmatched. Germline V CDR1 and CDR2: MRHNA, SNTAGT. CDR3 in amino acids: CASSDSKVAGGPFNEQFF. The CDR3 DNA sequence: TGTGCCAGCAGTGACTCGAAGGTGGCGGGAGGGCCGTTCAATGAGCAGTTCTTC.

This chain uses TRBV20-1 with TRBJ2-5; possible D gene TRBD2, 5 bases. V lost 2 bases and J 2 bases, leaving 12 bases between the germline ends. The V gene's germline CDR1 is DFQATT and CDR2 SNEGSKA (reference sequence). This CDR3 spans 14 amino acids. CDR3 sequence reads: CSARKGDLQETQYF. CDR3 coding DNA: TGCAGTGCTAGAAAGGGAGATTTACAAGAGACCCAGTACTTC.

The J gene is TRBJ1-4, the V gene TRBV6-2 or TRBV6-3, with no clear D. This CDR3 is built from 20 residues. CDR1 and CDR2 from the germline V gene are MNHEY and SVGEGT. Trimming took off 0 bases at V and 7 bases at J, with 27 bases between the two ends. The CDR3 spells CASSYSMYSERGKGIEKLFF. CDR3 nucleotides: TGTGCCAGCAGTTACTCCATGTACTCAGAACGGGGAAAGGGAATTGAAAAACTGTTTTTT.

This clonotype was seen at least ten times. This chain joins TRBV7-2 and TRBJ2-7; the match to TRBD2 covers 7 bases. Germline lookup yields CDR1 SGHTA and CDR2 FQGNSA. Trimming at V came to 1 base and at J to 0 bases, leaving 3 bases not matched to a gene. This CDR3 has 15 amino acids. The CDR3 sequence: CASSLGEGSSYEQYF. CDR3 bases: TGTGCCAGCAGCTTAGGGGAGGGGAGCTCCTACGAGCAGTACTTC.

This clonotype has at least ten counts. This chain links TRBV27 with TRBJ1-1; D remains unclear. V was cut by 0 bases and J by 3 bases, with 8 bases left in between. Per germline, CDR1 MNHEY and CDR2 SMNVEV (reference sequence). The CDR3 length is 14 residues. The CDR3 region has the DNA TGTGCCAGCAGTTTATCAGGGTTGCACACTGAAGCTTTCTTT. Translation gives CASSLSGLHTEAFF.

This clonotype was recorded many times. The chain uses TRBV27 and TRBJ2-7, with a tentative D call TRBD2 (6 bases). The CDR3 runs to 12 residues. CDR1 and CDR2 (germline): MNHEY, SMNVEV (reference sequence). Between the trimmed V and J ends, which lost 11 bases and 3 bases, there was a span of 14 bases. This CDR3 reads CAARGTFYEQYF. CDR3 sequence (DNA): TGTGCCGCCCGGGGGACTTTCTACGAGCAGTACTTC.

Worth noting for this clonotype: A much larger clone lies one base from this, so it may be a read error. Written as DNA, the CDR3 is TGTGCCAGCAGTTATTATGGCTACACCTTC. Translating it yields CASSYYGYTF. The rearrangement joins TRBV6-1 to TRBJ1-2; D is uncertain. With 5 bases removed from V and 5 bases from J, the gap between germline ends came to 3 bases. Germline V gene lookup returns CDR1 MNHNS and CDR2 SASEGT. The CDR3 sequence is 10 residues long.

V is TRBV7-9 and J is TRBJ2-3; the match to TRBD2 covers 8 bases. V lost 2 bases and J lost 4; bases outside the gene matches: 5. Germline V lookup: CDR1 SEHNR, CDR2 FQNEAQ (reference sequence). The CDR3 is 15 residues long. This CDR3 reads CASSLPGGSADTQYF. In DNA, the CDR3 is TGTGCCAGCAGCTTACCGGGGGGGTCCGCAGATACGCAGTATTTT.

CDR3 region: CASSQTTGITEAFF. The CDR3 DNA reads TGTGCCAGCAGCCAAACGACAGGGATCACTGAAGCTTTCTTT. The chain employs TRBV3-1 and TRBJ1-1, with 7 bases lining up with TRBD1. The CDR3 is made up of 14 amino acids. The V and J ends lost 2 bases and 4 bases, in that order; junction bases with no gene match: 4. The germline V gene has CDR1 LGHDT and CDR2 YNNKEL (reference sequence).

The table lists this clonotype with many counts. The chain links TRBV12-3 or TRBV12-4 to TRBJ2-2, with TRBD2 matching 8 bases. The CDR3 extends over 15 amino acids. Trimming at V came to 7 bases and at J to 6 bases, leaving 10 bases not matched to a gene. The CDR3 sequence is CASTNLAGGSGELFF. The CDR3 bases are TGTGCCAGCACCAACCTGGCGGGAGGTTCCGGGGAGCTGTTTTTT.

This clonotype was recorded at least ten times. The genes are TRBV4-2 and TRBJ1-2; 7 bases map to TRBD1. Germline CDR1 reads LGHNA; CDR2 reads YNFKEQ. V lost 3 bases to trimming and J lost 6 bases; unmatched junction nucleotides: 10. The CDR3 is 15 amino acids. CDR3 bases: TGTGCCAGCAGCCAGAAAGGGGGCCATTTTGATGGCTACACCTTC. This sequence encodes CASSQKGGHFDGYTF.

This clonotype was seen many times. J is TRBJ2-7 and V is TRBV27; D might be TRBD1 or TRBD2, each matching 5 bases. This CDR3 is 15 amino acids long. CDR1 MNHEY and CDR2 SMNVEV come from the germline V gene (reference sequence). V dropped 2 bases and J dropped 2 bases, with 13 bases sitting between them. For the CDR3, the DNA is TGTGCCAGCAGTTTACCCGGGACGGAAACCTACGAGCAGTACTTC. This codes for CASSLPGTETYEQYF.

The sample holds many counts of this clonotype. The J gene is TRBJ1-1, the V gene TRBV29-1; D may be TRBD1 (5 bases). The CDR3 is 12 amino acids. V lost 2 bases, J lost 2 bases, and 6 bases lay in between. Per the germline V gene, CDR1 is SQVTM and CDR2 is ANQGSEA. For the CDR3, the DNA is TGCAGCGTTGAACGGGGCAACACTGAAGCTTTCTTT. Protein sequence: CSVERGNTEAFF.

The V gene is TRBV20-1, the J gene TRBJ2-2, with D perhaps matching TRBD2 (5 bases). From germline, CDR1 is DFQATT and CDR2 SNEGSKA (reference sequence). The ends were cut back, 2 bases at V and 1 base at J, with 14 bases in the middle. The CDR3 covers 16 residues. This chain's CDR3 is CSARLQRVGNTGELFF. As DNA, the CDR3 is TGCAGTGCTAGATTGCAGAGGGTGGGGAACACCGGGGAGCTGTTTTTT.

This clonotype was observed many times. The V call is TRBV5-6, the J call TRBJ1-5, with D possibly matching TRBD1 (6 bases). This CDR3 has 16 residues. Germline V gene data show CDR1 as SGHDT and CDR2 as YYEEEE. The germline V and J ends were trimmed by 3 bases and 3 bases, with 16 bases remaining between them. The CDR3 spells CASSYGGGRPNQPQHF. CDR3 DNA sequence: TGTGCCAGCAGCTACGGAGGGGGAAGGCCCAATCAGCCCCAGCATTTT.

This clonotype was counted many times. The genes are TRBV27 and TRBJ2-1, with TRBD2 matching over 8 bases. This CDR3 contains 18 residues. V shed 5 bases, J shed 3 bases, and the junction held 15 bases outside the gene matches. CDR1 is MNHEY, CDR2 SMNVEV, per germline (reference sequence). CDR3 sequence reads: CASSLMAPLLADYNEQFF. The CDR3, as DNA: TGTGCCAGCAGTCTAATGGCTCCGTTACTAGCGGACTACAATGAGCAGTTCTTC.